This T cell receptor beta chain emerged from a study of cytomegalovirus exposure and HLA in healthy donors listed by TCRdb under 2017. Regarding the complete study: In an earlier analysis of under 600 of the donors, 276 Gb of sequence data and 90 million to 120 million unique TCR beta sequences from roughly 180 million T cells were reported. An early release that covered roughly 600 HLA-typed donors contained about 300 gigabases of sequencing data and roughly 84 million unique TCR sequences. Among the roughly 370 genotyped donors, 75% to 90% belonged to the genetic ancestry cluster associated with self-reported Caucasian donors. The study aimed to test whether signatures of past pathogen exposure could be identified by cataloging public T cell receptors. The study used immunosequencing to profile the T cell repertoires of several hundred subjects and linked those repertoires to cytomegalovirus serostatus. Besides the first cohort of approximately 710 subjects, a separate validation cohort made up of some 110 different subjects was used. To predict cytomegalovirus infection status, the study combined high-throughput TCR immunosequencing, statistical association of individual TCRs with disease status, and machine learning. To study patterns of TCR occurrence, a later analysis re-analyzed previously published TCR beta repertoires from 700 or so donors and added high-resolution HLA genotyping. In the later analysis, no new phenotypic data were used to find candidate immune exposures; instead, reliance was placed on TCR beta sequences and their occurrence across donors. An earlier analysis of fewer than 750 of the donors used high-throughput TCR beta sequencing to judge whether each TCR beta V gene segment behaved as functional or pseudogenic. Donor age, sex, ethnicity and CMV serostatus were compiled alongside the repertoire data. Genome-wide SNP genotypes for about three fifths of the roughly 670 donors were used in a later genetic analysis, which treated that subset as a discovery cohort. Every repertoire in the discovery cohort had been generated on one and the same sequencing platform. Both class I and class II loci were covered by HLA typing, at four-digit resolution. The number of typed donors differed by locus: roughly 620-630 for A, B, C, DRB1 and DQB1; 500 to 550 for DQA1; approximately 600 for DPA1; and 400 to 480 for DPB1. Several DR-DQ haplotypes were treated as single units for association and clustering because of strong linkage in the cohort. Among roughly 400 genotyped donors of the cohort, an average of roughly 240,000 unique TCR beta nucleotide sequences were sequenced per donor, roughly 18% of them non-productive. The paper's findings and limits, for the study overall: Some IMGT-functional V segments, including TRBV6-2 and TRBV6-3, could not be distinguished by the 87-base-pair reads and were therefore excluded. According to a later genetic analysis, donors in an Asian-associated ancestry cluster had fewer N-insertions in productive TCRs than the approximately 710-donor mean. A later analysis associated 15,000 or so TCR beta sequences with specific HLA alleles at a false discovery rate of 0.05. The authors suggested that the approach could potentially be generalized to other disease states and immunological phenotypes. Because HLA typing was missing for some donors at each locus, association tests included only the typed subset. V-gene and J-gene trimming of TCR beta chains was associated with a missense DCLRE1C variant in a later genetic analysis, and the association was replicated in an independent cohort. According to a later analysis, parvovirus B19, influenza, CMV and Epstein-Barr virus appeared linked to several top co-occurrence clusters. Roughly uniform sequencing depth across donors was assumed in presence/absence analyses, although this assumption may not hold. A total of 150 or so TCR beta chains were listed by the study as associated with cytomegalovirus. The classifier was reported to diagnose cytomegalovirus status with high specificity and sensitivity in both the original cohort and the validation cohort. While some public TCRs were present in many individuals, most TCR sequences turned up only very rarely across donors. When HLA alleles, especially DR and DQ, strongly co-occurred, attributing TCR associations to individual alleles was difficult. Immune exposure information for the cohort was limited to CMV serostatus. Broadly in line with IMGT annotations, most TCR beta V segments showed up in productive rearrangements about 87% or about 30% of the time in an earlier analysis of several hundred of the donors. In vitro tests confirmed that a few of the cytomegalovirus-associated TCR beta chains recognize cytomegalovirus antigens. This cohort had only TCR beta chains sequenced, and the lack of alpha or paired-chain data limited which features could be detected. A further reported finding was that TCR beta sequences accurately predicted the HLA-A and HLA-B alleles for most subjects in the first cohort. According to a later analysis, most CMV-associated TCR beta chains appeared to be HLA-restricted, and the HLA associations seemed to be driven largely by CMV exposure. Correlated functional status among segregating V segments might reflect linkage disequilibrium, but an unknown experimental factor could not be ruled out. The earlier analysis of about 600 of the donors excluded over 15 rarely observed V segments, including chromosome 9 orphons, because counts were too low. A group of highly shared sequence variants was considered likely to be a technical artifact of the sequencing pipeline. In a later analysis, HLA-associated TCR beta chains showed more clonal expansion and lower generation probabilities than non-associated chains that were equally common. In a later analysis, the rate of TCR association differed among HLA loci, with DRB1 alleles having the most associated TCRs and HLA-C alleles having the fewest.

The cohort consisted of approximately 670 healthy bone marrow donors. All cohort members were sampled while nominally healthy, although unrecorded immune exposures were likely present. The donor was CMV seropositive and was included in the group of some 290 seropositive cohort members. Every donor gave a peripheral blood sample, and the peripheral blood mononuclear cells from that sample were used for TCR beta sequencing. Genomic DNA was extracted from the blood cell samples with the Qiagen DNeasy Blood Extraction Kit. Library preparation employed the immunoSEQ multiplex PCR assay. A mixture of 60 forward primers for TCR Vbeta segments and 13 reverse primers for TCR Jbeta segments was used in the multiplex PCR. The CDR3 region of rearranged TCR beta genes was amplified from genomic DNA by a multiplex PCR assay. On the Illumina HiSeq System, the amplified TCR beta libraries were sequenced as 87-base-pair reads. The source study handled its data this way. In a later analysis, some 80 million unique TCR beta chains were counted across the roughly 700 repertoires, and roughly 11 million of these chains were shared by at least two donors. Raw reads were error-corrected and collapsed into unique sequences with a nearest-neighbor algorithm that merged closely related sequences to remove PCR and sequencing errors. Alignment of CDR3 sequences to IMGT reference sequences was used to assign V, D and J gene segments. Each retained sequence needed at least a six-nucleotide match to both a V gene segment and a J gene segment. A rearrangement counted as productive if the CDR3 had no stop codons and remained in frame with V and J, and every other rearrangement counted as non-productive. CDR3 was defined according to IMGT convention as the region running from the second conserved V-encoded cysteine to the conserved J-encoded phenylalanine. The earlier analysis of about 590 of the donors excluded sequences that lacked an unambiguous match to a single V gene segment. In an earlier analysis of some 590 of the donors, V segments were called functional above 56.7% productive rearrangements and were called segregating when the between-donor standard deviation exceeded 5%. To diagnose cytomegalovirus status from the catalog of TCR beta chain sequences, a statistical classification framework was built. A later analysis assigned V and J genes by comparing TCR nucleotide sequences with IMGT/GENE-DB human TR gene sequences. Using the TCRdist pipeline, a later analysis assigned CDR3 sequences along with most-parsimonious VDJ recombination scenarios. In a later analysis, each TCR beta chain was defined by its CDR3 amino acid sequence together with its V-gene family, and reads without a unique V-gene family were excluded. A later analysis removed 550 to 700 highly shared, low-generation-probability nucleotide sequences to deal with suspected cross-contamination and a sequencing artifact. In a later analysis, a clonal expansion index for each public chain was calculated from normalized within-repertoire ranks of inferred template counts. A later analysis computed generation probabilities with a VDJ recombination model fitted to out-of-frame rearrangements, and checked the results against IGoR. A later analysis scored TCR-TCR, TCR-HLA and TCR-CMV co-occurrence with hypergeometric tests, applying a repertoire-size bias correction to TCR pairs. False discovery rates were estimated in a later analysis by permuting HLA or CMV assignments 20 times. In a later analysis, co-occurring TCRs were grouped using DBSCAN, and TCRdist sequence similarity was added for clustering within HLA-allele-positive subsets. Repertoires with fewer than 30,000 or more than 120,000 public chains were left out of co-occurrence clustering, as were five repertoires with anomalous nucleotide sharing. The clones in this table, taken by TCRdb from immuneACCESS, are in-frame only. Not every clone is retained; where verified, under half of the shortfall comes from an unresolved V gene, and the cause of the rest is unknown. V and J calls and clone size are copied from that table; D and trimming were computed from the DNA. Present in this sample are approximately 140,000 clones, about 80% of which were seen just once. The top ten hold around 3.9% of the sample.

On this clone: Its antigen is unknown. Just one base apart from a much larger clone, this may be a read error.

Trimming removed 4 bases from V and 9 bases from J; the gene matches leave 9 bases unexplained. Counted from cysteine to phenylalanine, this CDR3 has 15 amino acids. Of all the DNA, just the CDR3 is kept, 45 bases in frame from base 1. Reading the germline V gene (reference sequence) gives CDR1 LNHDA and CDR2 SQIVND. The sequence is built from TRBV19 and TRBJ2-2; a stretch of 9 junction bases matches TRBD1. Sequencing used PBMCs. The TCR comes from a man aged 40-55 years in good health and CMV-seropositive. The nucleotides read TGTGCCAGTAGTAGGGGACAGGGAGGAGTCAGGGAGCTGTTTTTT. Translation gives CASSRGQGGVRELFF.